This T cell receptor beta chain is from a study of blood T cells in healthy people across ages. With respect to this clonotype: Its antigen is unknown.

The second PCR ran about 7 to 12 cycles with a sample-barcoded 5' primer and J-beta primers. TCRdb itself ran the 5' RACE reads through MiXCR, one entry per CDR3 protein. The table lists roughly 800,000 distinct CDR3 sequences, 55% to 75% of them singletons. Study-wide results and caveats: Diversity was higher, and naive CD4+ cells more numerous, in long-lived donors than in aged donors. Reliance upon unsorted PBMCs precluded definitive naive versus antigen-experienced comparison. Calculation of diversity from one million T cells yielded estimates considered to be underestimates. CMV status of donors was not determined, possibly confounding expanded clonotype changes.

CDR3 size: 14 residues. Germline V gives CDR1 KGHSH, CDR2 LQKENI. V dropped 2 bases and J dropped 9 bases, with 14 bases sitting between them. V gene TRBV18 combines with J gene TRBJ2-1; no definite D call. Sequencing was carried out using blood. The sequence came from a man aged 30 to 45 in good health. The CDR3 region has the DNA TGTGCCAGCTCACCAGGAACTCCGCGGAGTGAGCAGTTCTTC. Amino acids: CASSPGTPRSEQFF.